This T cell receptor (beta chain) was retrieved from a study of T cell repertoires in cytomegalovirus infection. Study information: Used in the study were CMV epitopes, some recently identified and HLA-C-restricted, others well-studied and HLA-B-restricted. Public TCR beta signature analysis indicated the presence of both CMV infection and matching HLA type. Study-wide findings and caveats: What dominated the ex vivo response were HLA-C-restricted CMV-specific TCR beta clonotypes. The study identified carriers of CMV plus the relevant HLA from cumulative public TCR beta family frequency.

Via MiXCR, TCRdb re-called the reads, giving one row per CDR3 protein. The table lists tens of thousands of distinct CDR3 sequences, about a fifth of them singletons, with about 87% in the top ten. This clonotype was counted between two and nine times. Its cognate antigen is unknown. CDR3 size: 14 residues. V dropped 8 bases and J dropped 6; count of bases not matched to a gene: 8. Per germline, CDR1 MNHEY and CDR2 SMNVEV (reference sequence). The genes are TRBV27 and TRBJ2-7, with TRBD1 identical over 12 bases. This receptor was identified in a human donor in good health (CMV status not recorded). Some clones in this sample may be carry-over from other donors' samples. Material: CD8+ T cells from cultured PBMCs, obtained from culture after CMV antigen stimulation. The CDR3 region is CASGAGTGGPEQYF. CDR3 sequence (DNA): TGTGCCAGCGGGGCCGGGACAGGGGGCCCCGAGCAGTACTTC.